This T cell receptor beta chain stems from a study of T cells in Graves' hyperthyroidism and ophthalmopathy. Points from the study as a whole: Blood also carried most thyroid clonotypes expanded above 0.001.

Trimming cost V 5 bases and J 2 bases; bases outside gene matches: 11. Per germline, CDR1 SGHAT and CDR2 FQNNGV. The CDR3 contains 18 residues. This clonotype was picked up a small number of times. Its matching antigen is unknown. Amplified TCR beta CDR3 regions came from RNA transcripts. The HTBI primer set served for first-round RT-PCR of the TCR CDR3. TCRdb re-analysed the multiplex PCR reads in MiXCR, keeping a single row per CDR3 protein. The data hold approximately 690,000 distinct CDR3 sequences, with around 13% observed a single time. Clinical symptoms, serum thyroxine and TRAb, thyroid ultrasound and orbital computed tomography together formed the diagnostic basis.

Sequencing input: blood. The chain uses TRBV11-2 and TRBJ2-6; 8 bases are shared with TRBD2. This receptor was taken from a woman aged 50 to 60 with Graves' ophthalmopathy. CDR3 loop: CASSRPGGSIAGANVLTF. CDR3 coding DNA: TGTGCCAGCAGCCGCCCGGGAGGGTCAATCGCTGGGGCCAACGTCCTGACTTTC.